This TCR beta chain is from a study of blood T cell repertoires in COVID-19. About the research overall: Acute and convalescent COVID-19 specimens originated in the United States, Italy and Spain.

Under the authors' procedure: It was from reference gene primer amplification that nucleated cell counts were estimated. Profiled with immunoSEQ multiplex PCR; TCRdb holds only in-frame clones, not every one. The V and J calls and clone size were taken over from that table, and D and trimming were inferred from the DNA. This table holds 15,000 to 20,000 clones, roughly three quarters found once. This clone was seen once. Per the germline V gene, CDR1 is LNHNV and CDR2 is YYDKDF (reference sequence). Trimming at V came to 5 bases and at J to 10 bases, leaving 8 bases not matched to a gene. This CDR3 region has 15 residues.

The chain joins TRBV15 to TRBJ1-6, with 10 bases identical to TRBD1. This TCR derives from a man between 60 and 70 years old with active or convalescent COVID-19. The sequencing sample was made of peripheral blood. The CDR3 region has the DNA TGTGCCACCAGCTATTCGGGGACAGGGGCCTCACCCCTCCACTTT. Its protein product is CATSYSGTGASPLHF.